The 15 T cell receptor beta chains below all came from one sample that was sequenced in a study of post-analysis software for immune sequencing data. Whole-study findings and limits: In patients, about 5 TRBV segments were more frequent than in controls, with TRBV5-6, TRBV5-1 and TRBV20-1 among them.

These receptors' targets are unknown. The TCR beta cDNA libraries contained unique molecular identifiers. From the PCR reads, TCRdb called clonotypes with MiXCR, one entry per CDR3 protein. Among hundreds of thousands of distinct CDR3 sequences listed, more than 50% were seen once. Sequencing was done on a sample of blood. These receptors all stem from a girl aged 2 to 9 with multiple sclerosis.

The chain recombines TRBV20-1 with TRBJ2-4; D is undetermined. The last part of the DNA fits TRBJ2-7 better; the J call may be wrong. CDR3 length: 14 residues. Germline CDR1 reads DFQATT; CDR2 reads SNEGSKA (reference sequence). The CDR3 loop is CSARDQDEVYEQYF. In DNA form, the CDR3 reads TGCAGTGCTAGAGATCAGGATGAGGTCTACGAGCAGTACTTC.

The rearrangement uses TRBV7-9 and TRBJ1-1; a possible D gene is TRBD1 (5 bases). CDR1 and CDR2 (germline): SEHNR, FQNEAQ (reference sequence). Trimming stripped 5 bases from V and 9 bases from J, with 13 bases between. This CDR3 region has 12 residues. DNA for the CDR3: TGTGCCAGCAGCCCCCCCGGGGGGAAAGCTTTCTTT. This translates into CASSPPGGKAFF.

The chain recombines TRBV3-1 with TRBJ2-7, with D uncertain. The J call may be mistaken, given a closer DNA end match to TRBJ2-4. CDR3 size: 12 residues. Germline loops: CDR1 LGHDT, CDR2 YNNKEL (reference sequence). The CDR3 sequence: CASSQEGFIQYF. Here the CDR3 DNA reads TGTGCCAGCAGCCAAGAGGGGTTCATTCAGTACTTC.

V gene TRBV5-1 combines with J gene TRBJ1-4, with 7 positions matching TRBD1. Germline V CDR1 and CDR2: SGHRS, YFSETQ. V was clipped by 3 bases and J by 3 bases; unmatched bases: 8. The CDR3 is 16 residues long. The DNA for the CDR3 is TGCGCCAGCAGCTCTAACACGGGACAGTCTAATGAAAAACTGTTTTTT. Translation gives CASSSNTGQSNEKLFF.

The CDR3 sequence is CASGLSLAGGPSSYNEQFF. Written as DNA, the CDR3 is TGTGCTAGTGGTTTGTCGCTAGCGGGAGGGCCGAGCTCCTACAATGAGCAGTTCTTC. The V and J genes are TRBV12-5 and TRBJ2-1, with 12 bases aligning to TRBD2. The J segment lost 0 bases and the V segment lost 2 bases, leaving 8 bases of the junction unmatched. Germline-derived CDR1 and CDR2 are LGHNT and FRNRAP. The CDR3 is made up of 19 amino acids.

This sequence joins TRBV5-1 and TRBJ1-2, with 9 positions matching TRBD1. The CDR3 consists of 14 residues. In germline, CDR1 is SGHRS, CDR2 YFSETQ. Losses at the gene ends were 0 bases for V and 8 bases for J; bases not matched to a gene: 5. The CDR3 nucleotides are TGCGCCAGCAGCTTGGAGGGACAGGGTGACGGCTACACCTTC. Translated: CASSLEGQGDGYTF.

The V and J genes are TRBV7-3 and TRBJ2-1; TRBD2 might be the D (5 bases). CDR1 SGHTA and CDR2 FQGTGA come from the germline V gene. There are 15 residues in the CDR3. The ends were cut back, 2 bases at V and 5 bases at J, with 13 bases in the middle. The CDR3, as DNA: TGTGCCAGCAGCTTAGTCCCTAGCCGCGACAATGAGCAGTTCTTC. It yields the protein CASSLVPSRDNEQFF.

The chain carries TRBV12-3 or TRBV12-4 and TRBJ1-1; TRBD1 is a possible D gene (5 bases). V was pared by 2 bases and J by 3 bases, with 22 bases between. This CDR3 has 18 amino acids. Here the CDR3 reads CASSLSPVWGGWDTEAFF. The CDR3 DNA reads as TGTGCCAGCAGTTTATCCCCCGTCTGGGGGGGTTGGGACACTGAAGCTTTCTTT.

This sequence joins TRBV6-2 or TRBV6-3 and TRBJ1-5, with D unclear. V dropped 6 bases and J dropped 1 base, with 13 bases sitting between them. CDR3 size: 15 residues. The germline gives CDR1 MNHEY, CDR2 SVGEGT. The CDR3 is CASSLKVRSNQPQHF. CDR3 in DNA: TGTGCCAGCAGCCTCAAGGTACGAAGCAATCAGCCCCAGCATTTT.

The genes are TRBV15 and TRBJ2-4; a possible D gene is TRBD1 (6 bases). This CDR3 is built from 15 residues. V lost 10 bases and J 0 bases, leaving 16 bases between the germline ends. The germline CDR1 and CDR2 sequences are LNHNV and YYDKDF (reference sequence). The CDR3 sequence is CAKLADSPAKNIQYF. The CDR3 coding sequence is TGTGCCAAATTGGCGGACAGTCCAGCCAAAAACATTCAGTACTTC.

This rearrangement joins TRBV7-9 to TRBJ2-7; TRBD1 matches 7 bases. Germline CDR1 reads SEHNR; CDR2 reads FQNEAQ (reference sequence). V was pared by 2 bases and J by 2 bases, with 12 bases of the junction left unmatched. The length of the CDR3 is 17 residues. This chain's CDR3 is CASSLSPQGQSPYEQYF. As DNA, the CDR3 is TGTGCCAGCAGCTTATCCCCACAGGGGCAAAGTCCCTACGAGCAGTACTTC.

V gene TRBV6-6 combines with J gene TRBJ2-7; TRBD1 is a possible D gene (5 bases). Germline lookup yields CDR1 MNHNY and CDR2 SVGAGI (reference sequence). The CDR3 covers 14 residues. Trimming pared 0 bases from V and 3 bases from J, leaving 9 bases between. The CDR3 loop reads CASSYSRQGYEQYF. In nucleotides, the CDR3 is TGTGCCAGCAGTTACTCGAGGCAGGGCTACGAGCAGTACTTC.

In its sample, this clonotype was seen a few times. The V and J genes are TRBV11-2 and TRBJ2-3; D unclear. Germline assignment: CDR1 SGHAT and CDR2 FQNNGV. The V gene lost 4 bases and the J gene lost 9 bases, with 11 bases spanning the gap. This CDR3 region has 12 residues. The CDR3 loop reads CASSYSGNTQYF. CDR3 sequence (DNA): TGTGCCAGCAGCTACTCTGGGAACACGCAGTATTTT.

This clonotype was counted between two and nine times. J is TRBJ2-5 and V is TRBV6-6; 9 nucleotides match TRBD2. Germline CDR1 and CDR2: MNHNY and SVGAGI (reference sequence). The CDR3 loop spans 14 amino acids. The J segment lost 5 bases and the V segment lost 1 base, leaving 2 bases of the junction unmatched. CDR3 sequence (DNA): TGTGCCAGCAGTTACTTAGCGGGAGAGGAGACCCAGTACTTC. Residues: CASSYLAGEETQYF.

In its sample, this clonotype was seen a few times. The CDR3, as DNA: TGTGCCATCGGCCCAAGCGGGGCCCAAGAGACCCAGTACTTC. This encodes CAIGPSGAQETQYF. The J gene is TRBJ2-5, the V gene TRBV10-3; 7 bases match TRBD2. Germline values: CDR1 ENHRY, CDR2 SYGVKD. There are 14 residues in the CDR3. V gave up 8 bases and J gave up 1 base; unmatched junction bases: 7.